This paragraph reports one T cell receptor beta chain. Its antigen is not identified. Exclusion applied to patients with autoimmune disease history or systemic immunosuppression. Peripheral blood came from all dose cohorts at three timepoints. This table comes from immunoSEQ multiplex PCR, and its TCRdb copy is limited to in-frame clones, with some not included. The data hold some 74,000 clones, with 75% to 95% observed a single time. V shed 5 bases and J shed 7 bases, with 8 bases lying between them. This CDR3 is built from 11 residues. Germline V gene lookup returns CDR1 MNHNS and CDR2 SASEGT. This sample stems from a study of OX40 agonist ivuxolimab in advanced cancers. General observations from the study: There was clonal expansion of CD4+ and CD8+ blood T cells by week 6 at 0.1 to 3.0 mg/kg. Low normalized T-cell clonal expansion was additionally recorded for some nonresponders.

The rearrangement links TRBV6-1 to TRBJ1-2; D unresolved. This clonotype was obtained from an adult with an advanced solid tumor such as melanoma, head and neck, liver or kidney cancer. Sequences were derived from CD4+ or CD8+ T cells sorted from blood, sampled in a trial of the OX40 agonist ivuxolimab. In DNA form, the CDR3 reads TGTGCCAGCAGTCCCAAAAGTGGCTACACCTTC. Its protein product is CASSPKSGYTF.